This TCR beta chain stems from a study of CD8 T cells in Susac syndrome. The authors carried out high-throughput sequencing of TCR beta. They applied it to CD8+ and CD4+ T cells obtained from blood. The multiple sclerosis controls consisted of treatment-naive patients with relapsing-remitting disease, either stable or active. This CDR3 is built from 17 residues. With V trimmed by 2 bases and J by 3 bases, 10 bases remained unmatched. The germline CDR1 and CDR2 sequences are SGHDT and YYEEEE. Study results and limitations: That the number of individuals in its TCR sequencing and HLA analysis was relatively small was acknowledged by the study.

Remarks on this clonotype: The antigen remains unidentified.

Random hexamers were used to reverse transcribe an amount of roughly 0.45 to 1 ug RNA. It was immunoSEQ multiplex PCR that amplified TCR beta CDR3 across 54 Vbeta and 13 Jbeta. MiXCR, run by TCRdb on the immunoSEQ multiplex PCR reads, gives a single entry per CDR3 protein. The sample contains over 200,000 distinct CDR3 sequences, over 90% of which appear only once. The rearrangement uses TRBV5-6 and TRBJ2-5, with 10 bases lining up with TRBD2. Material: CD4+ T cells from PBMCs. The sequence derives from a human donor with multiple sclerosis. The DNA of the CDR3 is TGTGCCAGCAGCTTAAGGTTGCTAGCGGGGGCTGAAGAGACCCAGTACTTC. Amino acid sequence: CASSLRLLAGAEETQYF.